This T cell receptor (beta chain) stems from a study of type 1 and type 2 diabetes patients. Study-level points and caveats: Type 2 diabetes and control samples shared highly correlated V and J usage, averaging approximately 0.97.

This clonotype has only a few counts. As yet, its antigen is unknown. The PCR template was genomic DNA. The TCR beta CDR3 region was amplified using 30 forward and 13 reverse primers. TCRdb re-called the multiplex PCR reads through MiXCR, storing one row per CDR3 protein. The profile shows fewer than 300,000 distinct CDR3 sequences, approximately 50% of them singletons. The origin of this receptor is a man between 18 and 29 years old with type 2 diabetes. The specimen was peripheral blood mononuclear cells (PBMCs).

CDR3 sequence: CASSLHQGAREQYF. CDR3 coding DNA: TGTGCCAGCAGTTTACACCAGGGGGCGAGGGAGCAGTACTTC. The chain links TRBV27 to TRBJ2-7; 8 nucleotides line up with TRBD1. The CDR3 totals 14 residues. V gave up 2 bases and J gave up 7 bases; unmatched junction bases: 7. The germline gives CDR1 MNHEY, CDR2 SMNVEV (reference sequence).